The next 28 T cell receptor beta chains were all read from a single sample in a study of T-cell memory formation after mild COVID-19. TCRdb fed the 5' RACE reads into MiXCR, producing one record per CDR3 protein. The sample yields roughly 380,000 distinct CDR3 sequences, under 30% seen once. Sequenced sample: PBMCs or a T cell subset sorted from them (not recorded which). These receptors were collected from an adult woman who had mild COVID-19 (a few samples of this study predate the infection). Cell type and time point are not known.

The chain links TRBV4-3 to TRBJ2-3; TRBD1 matches at 11 bases. This CDR3 comprises 20 residues. J was trimmed by 3 bases and V by 6 bases; bases with no gene match: 20. From germline, CDR1 is LGHNA and CDR2 YSLEER. The CDR3 nucleotides are TGCGCCAGCAGTCTTCAACCGCGCCGGGACAGGGGGAGGTCGACAGATACGCAGTATTTT. Its protein product is CASSLQPRRDRGRSTDTQYF.

V and J are TRBV6-2 or TRBV6-3 and TRBJ1-5, with 7 bases aligning to TRBD1. The CDR3 length is 13 residues. Germline CDR1 MNHEY, CDR2 SVGEGT. The V gene end was trimmed by 4 bases and the J gene end by 6 bases; junction bases not matched to a gene: 3. The CDR3 DNA reads TGTGCCAGCAGTTGGAACAGGGGTCAGCCCCAGCATTTT. Its translation is CASSWNRGQPQHF.

V and J are TRBV7-2 and TRBJ2-7; D not resolved. Germline CDR1 SGHTA, CDR2 FQGNSA. CDR3 size: 15 residues. Trimming removed 3 bases from V and 2 bases from J, with 14 bases in between. CDR3 loop: CASSLGLTATYEQYF. The CDR3 nucleotides are TGTGCCAGCAGCTTGGGCCTAACCGCTACCTACGAGCAGTACTTC.

In its sample, this clonotype was seen a few times. The chain links TRBV6-5 to TRBJ1-1; the D gene is possibly TRBD1 (6 bases). The ends were cut back, 6 bases at V and 4 bases at J, with 18 bases in the middle. The germline gives CDR1 MNHEY, CDR2 SVGAGI. The CDR3 is 15 residues long. CDR3 sequence reads: CASSPTPQGSTEAFF. The CDR3 DNA reads as TGTGCCAGCAGCCCTACCCCACAGGGTTCCACTGAAGCTTTCTTT.

The V and J genes are TRBV10-3 and TRBJ2-2; the D gene is possibly TRBD1 (6 bases). Germline-derived CDR1 and CDR2 are ENHRY and SYGVKD. The CDR3 runs 14 residues. V was cut by 8 bases and J by 0 bases, with 10 bases left in between. The chain's CDR3 is CAIGDNPNTGELFF. DNA of the CDR3: TGTGCCATCGGGGACAATCCGAACACCGGGGAGCTGTTTTTT.

In its sample, this clonotype was seen a few times. The chain links TRBV7-2 to TRBJ2-3; 8 nucleotides align to TRBD2. CDR1 SGHTA and CDR2 FQGNSA come from the germline V gene. The CDR3 is made up of 15 amino acids. Trimming took 5 bases from V and 4 from J; bases not matched to a gene: 8. Here the CDR3 reads CASSLPGLGSDTQYF. The CDR3, as DNA: TGTGCCAGCAGCCTCCCGGGACTAGGATCAGATACGCAGTATTTT.

The CDR3 loop is CAISDPVPATLSKNTGELFF. In DNA form, the CDR3 reads TGTGCCATCAGTGACCCGGTCCCTGCGACCCTTTCAAAGAACACCGGGGAGCTGTTTTTT. The V call is TRBV10-3, the J call TRBJ2-2; D ambiguous. V gave up 3 bases and J gave up 1 base, with 24 bases separating them. The CDR3 contains 20 residues. CDR1 ENHRY and CDR2 SYGVKD come from the germline V gene.

In this sample, this clonotype turned up a few times. J is TRBJ2-3 and V is TRBV7-2, with 11 bases identical to TRBD2. V was pared by 5 bases and J by 4 bases, with 5 bases of the junction left unmatched. CDR3 size: 15 residues. Germline-derived CDR1 and CDR2 are SGHTA and FQGNSA. The CDR3 protein is CASSILAGASDTQYF. CDR3 DNA sequence: TGTGCCAGCAGCATACTAGCGGGAGCTTCAGATACGCAGTATTTT.

This clonotype was observed a few times. This rearrangement joins TRBV4-2 to TRBJ2-7, with D possibly called TRBD1 or TRBD2 (6 bases each). CDR3 size: 14 residues. V was trimmed by 0 bases and J by 2 bases, leaving 8 bases between them. Germline V gives CDR1 LGHNA, CDR2 YNFKEQ. Written as DNA, the CDR3 is TGTGCCAGCAGCCAAGAAGGGGGGACCTACGAGCAGTACTTC. Translated, it gives CASSQEGGTYEQYF.

This chain uses TRBV12-3 or TRBV12-4 with TRBJ1-2; D unclear. The CDR3 loop spans 13 amino acids. Trimming pared 6 bases from V and 8 bases from J, leaving 16 bases between. CDR3: CASRGTDSKGYTF. CDR3 nucleotide sequence: TGTGCCAGCAGGGGCACAGATTCTAAGGGCTACACCTTC.

The gene calls are TRBV20-1 and TRBJ2-7, with 8 bases lining up with TRBD1. CDR3 length: 16 amino acids. CDR1 and CDR2 from the germline V gene are DFQATT and SNEGSKA (reference sequence). The J segment lost 1 base and the V segment lost 0 bases, leaving 8 bases of the junction unmatched. The CDR3 loop is CSARDIGTGSSYEQYF. The CDR3 DNA sequence: TGCAGTGCTAGAGATATCGGGACAGGCTCGTCCTACGAGCAGTACTTC.

The chain recombines TRBV20-1 with TRBJ1-1, with D possibly matching TRBD1 (5 bases). Germline CDR1 and CDR2: DFQATT and SNEGSKA (reference sequence). CDR3 length: 13 amino acids. V was shortened by 3 bases and J by 5 bases, with 13 bases between the two germline ends. The CDR3 DNA sequence: TGCAGTGCTAGGAGAGGGGCTGGAACTGAAGCTTTCTTT. Translated, it gives CSARRGAGTEAFF.

The rearrangement links TRBV13 to TRBJ2-3, with D unresolved. CDR3 length: 13 amino acids. V was clipped by 8 bases and J by 0 bases, with 9 bases between them. Germline CDR1 PRHDT, CDR2 FYEKMQ (reference sequence). The CDR3 sequence is CASAVSSTDTQYF. The CDR3 DNA reads TGTGCCAGCGCTGTTTCTAGCACAGATACGCAGTATTTT.

This clonotype was detected a few times. The V and J genes are TRBV7-9 and TRBJ2-1; D might be TRBD1 or TRBD2, each matching 5 bases. V lost 4 bases to trimming and J lost 9 bases, with 19 bases between them. This CDR3 contains 15 residues. The germline CDR1 and CDR2 sequences are SEHNR and FQNEAQ (reference sequence). In DNA form, the CDR3 reads TGTGCCAGCAGCTATCATGGTGTTTCCGGGGCTGAGCAGTTCTTC. Translation: CASSYHGVSGAEQFF.

V is TRBV2 and J is TRBJ2-1; D could derive from TRBD1 or TRBD2 (5 bases each). Germline CDR1 reads SNHLY; CDR2 reads FYNNEI. The CDR3 is made up of 14 amino acids. Trimming left V 6 bases short and J 6 bases short, with 15 bases between. As DNA, the CDR3 is TGTGCCAGCAGCAACTCCCGTGGGGGCAATGAGCAGTTCTTC. It specifies CASSNSRGGNEQFF.

This clonotype has a handful of counts. The rearrangement joins TRBV9 to TRBJ1-2, with a possible D match to TRBD1 (6 bases). V was pared by 0 bases and J by 4 bases, with 25 bases between. Germline assignment: CDR1 SGDLS and CDR2 YYNGEE. The CDR3 runs to 19 residues. CDR3 bases: TGTGCCAGCAGCGTAGACGGAGTAGCTGGAGGGGGTCGAGGCTATGGCTACACCTTC. This encodes CASSVDGVAGGGRGYGYTF.

The chain joins TRBV6-1 to TRBJ1-1; D not certain. CDR1 and CDR2 (germline): MNHNS, SASEGT. The CDR3 length is 12 residues. Trimming removed 0 bases from V and 5 bases from J, with 4 bases in between. CDR3 sequence (DNA): TGTGCCAGCAGTGAAGCAAGGACTGAAGCTTTCTTT. Protein sequence: CASSEARTEAFF.

The V call is TRBV10-3, the J call TRBJ2-1, with 12 bases identical to TRBD2. Germline V gives CDR1 ENHRY, CDR2 SYGVKD. The CDR3 is made up of 19 amino acids. After removal of 10 bases from V and 5 bases from J, the junction contained 21 bases not matched to a gene. This chain's CDR3 is CATSDPLLAGGPPDNEQFF. Written as DNA, the CDR3 is TGTGCCACCAGCGACCCACTACTAGCGGGAGGCCCACCCGACAATGAGCAGTTCTTC.

A remark on this clonotype: The junction does not match germline at one end; this may be a read error. The J gene is TRBJ2-3, the V gene TRBV19; D not certain. The CDR3 loop spans 13 amino acids. In germline, CDR1 is LNHDA, CDR2 SQIVND (reference sequence). The CDR3 region is CASSIVGSDAQYF. The CDR3 DNA follows: TGTGCCAGTAGTATAGTTGGATCAGATGCGCAGTATTTT.

This clonotype was detected only a few times. The J gene is TRBJ1-1, the V gene TRBV12-3 or TRBV12-4; the D is unclear. V was pared by 4 bases and J by 4 bases, with 10 bases between. CDR3 size: 13 residues. The CDR3 DNA sequence: TGTGCCAGCAGTTACGGGAGAAGCACTGAAGCTTTCTTT. It yields the protein CASSYGRSTEAFF.

This chain connects TRBV5-1 to TRBJ2-2; possible D gene TRBD2, 6 bases. Trimming took 0 bases from V and 6 from J, leaving 9 bases between them. This CDR3 spans 14 amino acids. Germline assignment: CDR1 SGHRS and CDR2 YFSETQ. The CDR3 spells CASSLEPSAGELFF. CDR3 in DNA: TGCGCCAGCAGCTTGGAGCCTAGCGCCGGGGAGCTGTTTTTT. Filled out from reference TRBV5-1 and TRBJ2-2, the complete variable domain reads KAGVTQTPRYLIKTRGQQVTLSCSPISGHRSVSWYQQTPGQGLQFLFEYFSETQRNKGNFPGRFSGRQFSNSRSEMNVSTLELGDSALYLCASSLEPSAGELFFGEGSRLTVL.

This clonotype showed up just a few times. The chain has TRBV5-1 and TRBJ2-1; unclear D gene. Germline V gives CDR1 SGHRS, CDR2 YFSETQ. The CDR3 sequence is 11 residues long. Trimming removed 0 bases at V and 10 bases at J, with 5 bases between. The CDR3 reads CASSLEVEQFF. In DNA form, the CDR3 reads TGCGCCAGCAGCTTGGAGGTCGAGCAGTTCTTC.

In its sample, this clonotype was seen a few times. The chain recombines TRBV9 with TRBJ1-5; D gene uncertain. CDR3 length equals 15 residues. Trimming stripped 0 bases from V and 2 bases from J, with 9 bases between. Germline values: CDR1 SGDLS, CDR2 YYNGEE. For the CDR3, the DNA is TGTGCCAGCAGCGTAGGAGACATGGGCAATCAGCCCCAGCATTTT. It yields the protein CASSVGDMGNQPQHF.

This sequence joins TRBV30 and TRBJ2-3, with a tentative D call TRBD1 (6 bases). Germline V lookup: CDR1 GTSNPN, CDR2 SVGIG (reference sequence). The CDR3 is 15 amino acids. Trimming left V 2 bases short and J 0 bases short, with 12 bases between. The CDR3 DNA reads TGTGCCTGGAGTAAGTGGGGGCGAAGCACAGATACGCAGTATTTT. This translates into CAWSKWGRSTDTQYF.

This rearrangement joins TRBV6-5 to TRBJ2-7; D is perhaps TRBD2 (6 bases). The V end was cut by 2 bases, the J end by 7 bases, with 18 bases between. The CDR3 is 15 amino acids. The germline V gene encodes CDR1 MNHEY and CDR2 SVGAGI. The CDR3 nucleotides are TGTGCCAGCAGTTACGTCGGGGCGGGACGACCGGAGCAGTACTTC. Translated, it gives CASSYVGAGRPEQYF.

The chain links TRBV12-3 or TRBV12-4 to TRBJ2-1, with 10 bases matching TRBD1. There are 15 residues in the CDR3. The ends lost 0 bases at V and 8 bases at J; junction bases unmatched: 4. This CDR3 is CASSLAGQGFDEQFF. The CDR3 nucleotides read TGTGCCAGCAGTTTAGCGGGACAGGGGTTCGATGAGCAGTTCTTC.

This clonotype was observed a handful of times. The chain recombines TRBV6-1 with TRBJ1-1; 7 bases map to TRBD1. Losses at the gene ends were 0 bases for V and 4 bases for J; bases not matched to a gene: 5. This CDR3 spans 15 amino acids. Germline CDR1 and CDR2: MNHNS and SASEGT. The CDR3 sequence is CASSEARRGFTEAFF. The CDR3 region has the DNA TGTGCCAGCAGTGAAGCGCGCAGGGGGTTCACTGAAGCTTTCTTT.

The rearrangement joins TRBV5-1 to TRBJ2-7; TRBD2 might be the D (5 bases). Per germline, CDR1 SGHRS and CDR2 YFSETQ. This CDR3 comprises 15 residues. Trimming shortened V by 3 bases and J by 0 bases, and 13 bases separated the two germline ends. CDR3 in DNA: TGCGCCAGCAGCTACGGACTGTCGAACTCCTACGAGCAGTACTTC. It specifies CASSYGLSNSYEQYF.